This T cell receptor beta chain was sequenced for a study of T cell responses to AZD1222 COVID-19 vaccine. General study points: Samples come after the peak T cell response, not at day 14. Rises in breadth and depth of Spike-specific TCRs came after two AZD1222 doses. It should be noted that donors were predominantly white British and more often female, and clonal diversity was possibly underestimated.

From germline, CDR1 is MNHNS and CDR2 SASEGT. Trimming removed 4 bases from V and 4 bases from J; junction bases left unmatched: 8. The CDR3 length is 16 residues. TCRdb keeps only in-frame clones here, not all; method: immunoSEQ multiplex PCR. The data show some 150,000 clones, around 87% seen once. A note on this clone: Its antigen is unidentified.

Whether given at about 4 or about 12 weeks, second doses were pooled. This clonotype was obtained from an adult who received the AZD1222 COVID-19 vaccine. The input for sequencing was peripheral blood, taken 28 days after the second AZD1222 dose. The chain uses TRBV6-1 and TRBJ2-7, with 12 bases lining up with TRBD1. CDR3 residues: CASSGFEGQGAYEQYF. Here the CDR3 DNA reads TGTGCCAGCAGTGGATTTGAGGGACAGGGGGCGTACGAGCAGTACTTC.